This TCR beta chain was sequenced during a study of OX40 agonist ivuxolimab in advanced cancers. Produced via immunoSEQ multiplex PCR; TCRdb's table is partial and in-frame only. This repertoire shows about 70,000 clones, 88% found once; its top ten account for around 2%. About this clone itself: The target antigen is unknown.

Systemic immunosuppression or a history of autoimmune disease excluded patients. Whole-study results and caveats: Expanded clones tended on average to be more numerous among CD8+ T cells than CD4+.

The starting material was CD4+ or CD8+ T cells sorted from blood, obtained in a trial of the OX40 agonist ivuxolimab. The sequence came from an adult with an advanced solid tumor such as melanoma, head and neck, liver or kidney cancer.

CDR3 sequence: CASSNRLAGGPVTQYF. The DNA of the CDR3 is TGCGCCAGCAGTAACCGACTAGCGGGAGGGCCCGTTACGCAGTATTTT. The gene calls are TRBV10-1 and TRBJ2-3; 14 positions agree with TRBD2. Unmatched junction bases numbered 9, after V lost 5 bases and J lost 8 bases. The CDR3 has 16 residues. Germline V gene lookup returns CDR1 WNHNN and CDR2 SYGVQD (reference sequence).